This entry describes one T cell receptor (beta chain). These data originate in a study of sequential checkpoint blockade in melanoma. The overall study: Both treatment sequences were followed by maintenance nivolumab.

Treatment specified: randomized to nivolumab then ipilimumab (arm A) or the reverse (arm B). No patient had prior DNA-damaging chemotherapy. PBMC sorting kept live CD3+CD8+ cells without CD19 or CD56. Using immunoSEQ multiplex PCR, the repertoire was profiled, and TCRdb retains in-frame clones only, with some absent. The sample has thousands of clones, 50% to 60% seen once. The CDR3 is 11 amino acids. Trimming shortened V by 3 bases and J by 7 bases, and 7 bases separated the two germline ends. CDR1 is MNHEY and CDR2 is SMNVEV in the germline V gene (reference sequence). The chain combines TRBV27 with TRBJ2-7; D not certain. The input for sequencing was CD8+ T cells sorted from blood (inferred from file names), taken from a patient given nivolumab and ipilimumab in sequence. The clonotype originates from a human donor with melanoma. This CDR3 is CASSFSLEQYF. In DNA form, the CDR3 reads TGTGCCAGCAGTTTTAGTTTAGAGCAGTACTTC.